The 28 T cell receptor beta chains given below trace back to one sample, sequenced in a study of shared clonotypes between healthy human individuals. Libraries were prepared by immunoSEQ multiplex PCR; TCRdb keeps only in-frame clonotypes and omits some of them. The sample lists hundreds of thousands of clones; around four fifths were seen once. The sequenced sample consisted of memory CD4+ T cells sorted from blood. Specified subset: CD45RA-negative fraction. The receptors shown here come from a young woman in good health.

Of note for this clone: At the DNA level, this CDR3 is encoded by other sequences in the same sample as well. The genes are TRBV7-2 and TRBJ2-3; D is undetermined. CDR1 and CDR2 from the germline V gene are SGHTA and FQGNSA. The germline V and J ends were trimmed by 0 bases and 2 bases, with 3 bases remaining between them. This CDR3 has 13 residues. CDR3 sequence reads: CASSLANTDTQYF. In DNA, the CDR3 is TGTGCCAGCAGCTTAGCGAACACAGATACGCAGTATTTT.

The V call is TRBV19, the J call TRBJ2-2; 10 positions match TRBD1. CDR1 and CDR2 from the germline V gene are LNHDA and SQIVND (reference sequence). Trimming removed 6 bases from V and 6 bases from J; junction bases left unmatched: 7. This CDR3 is built from 15 residues. The CDR3 is CASRVGQGRPGELFF. CDR3 nucleotide sequence: TGTGCCAGTAGGGTGGGACAGGGGCGCCCCGGGGAGCTGTTTTTT.

The gene calls are TRBV5-1 and TRBJ2-7; 9 bases line up with TRBD2. Germline assignment: CDR1 SGHRS and CDR2 YFSETQ. J lost 7 bases, V lost 4 bases, and 12 bases had no gene match. There are 15 residues in the CDR3. The CDR3 DNA is TGCGCCAGCAGCACCCTTGGCGGGAGGGTGGAGGAGCAGTACTTC. The encoded protein is CASSTLGGRVEEQYF.

This clone occurred once. CDR3 in amino acids: CASSSGSQNTEAFF. In nucleotides, the CDR3 is TGTGCCAGCAGTTCGGGCAGCCAGAACACTGAAGCTTTCTTT. The rearrangement joins TRBV2 to TRBJ1-1, with unresolved D. V dropped 5 bases and J dropped 1 base, with 11 bases sitting between them. The CDR3 is made up of 14 amino acids. The germline gives CDR1 SNHLY, CDR2 FYNNEI.

V is TRBV28 and J is TRBJ2-1; D is perhaps TRBD1 (5 bases). The CDR3 extends over 14 amino acids. In germline, CDR1 is MDHEN, CDR2 SYDVKM. Trimming stripped 2 bases from V and 4 bases from J, with 9 bases between. CDR3 region: CASSLGRGYNEQFF. DNA for the CDR3: TGTGCCAGCAGTTTAGGTAGGGGATACAATGAGCAGTTCTTC.

The chain has TRBV9 and TRBJ1-3; a weak D match, TRBD1 (5 bases). Germline CDR1 SGDLS, CDR2 YYNGEE. This CDR3 has 17 residues. V lost 3 bases, J lost 0 bases, and 16 bases lay in between. The CDR3 protein is CASSAPAGTFSGNTIYF. CDR3 DNA: TGTGCCAGCAGCGCCCCAGCCGGGACCTTCTCTGGAAACACCATATATTTT.

J is TRBJ2-2 and V is TRBV5-1, with D unresolved. This CDR3 comprises 15 residues. With 1 base removed from V and 4 bases from J, the gap between germline ends came to 11 bases. Germline values: CDR1 SGHRS, CDR2 YFSETQ. The CDR3 region has the DNA TGCGCCAGCAGCTTGAGAGGTGATTCCACCGGGGAGCTGTTTTTT. This gives the protein CASSLRGDSTGELFF. Full variable domain (remainder filled in from reference TRBV5-1 and TRBJ2-2): KAGVTQTPRYLIKTRGQQVTLSCSPISGHRSVSWYQQTPGQGLQFLFEYFSETQRNKGNFPGRFSGRQFSNSRSEMNVSTLELGDSALYLCASSLRGDSTGELFFGEGSRLTVL.

The chain carries TRBV27 and TRBJ2-7, with a tentative D call TRBD1 (5 bases). Per germline, CDR1 MNHEY and CDR2 SMNVEV (reference sequence). The length of the CDR3 is 12 residues. V lost 8 bases, J lost 6 bases, and 14 bases lay in between. The CDR3 DNA sequence: TGTGCCAGCGGGGCGTTTCGGGTCGAGCAGTACTTC. This codes for CASGAFRVEQYF.

The rearrangement links TRBV27 to TRBJ1-1; D is possibly TRBD1 (6 bases). CDR3 length: 13 residues. With 6 bases removed from V and 5 bases from J, the gap between germline ends came to 13 bases. The germline CDR1 and CDR2 sequences are MNHEY and SMNVEV (reference sequence). The CDR3 here is CASRTRGGTEAFF. As DNA, the CDR3 is TGTGCCAGCAGGACCAGGGGTGGAACTGAAGCTTTCTTT.

This rearrangement joins TRBV5-1 to TRBJ2-7; 11 nucleotides line up with TRBD2. V dropped 4 bases and J dropped 2; count of bases not matched to a gene: 5. The CDR3 is made up of 15 amino acids. The germline V gene has CDR1 SGHRS and CDR2 YFSETQ. CDR3 DNA sequence: TGCGCCAGCAGCGCACTAGCGGGAGAACCCTACGAGCAGTACTTC. Its protein is CASSALAGEPYEQYF.

This chain links TRBV7-6 with TRBJ2-7; perhaps TRBD2 as D (6 bases). CDR3 size: 15 residues. Trimming left V 4 bases short and J 0 bases short, with 13 bases between. The germline V gene has CDR1 SGHVS and CDR2 FNYEAQ. The chain's CDR3 is CASSSGTGRSYEQYF. The CDR3 nucleotides read TGTGCCAGCAGCTCGGGGACTGGCCGCTCCTACGAGCAGTACTTC.

The J gene is TRBJ1-3, the V gene TRBV11-2; unclear D gene. Looked up from germline, CDR1 is SGHAT and CDR2 is FQNNGV. Trimming stripped 4 bases from V and 2 bases from J, with 3 bases between. CDR3 length: 12 residues. DNA of the CDR3: TGTGCCAGCAGCTCGGCTGGAAACACCATATATTTT. Translating it yields CASSSAGNTIYF.

This clone was recorded a few times. The V and J genes are TRBV6-5 and TRBJ1-6; D is uncertain. The CDR3 runs to 13 residues. Trimming stripped 6 bases from V and 10 bases from J, with 13 bases between. Germline V gene lookup returns CDR1 MNHEY and CDR2 SVGAGI. The CDR3 region is CASSPTLGSPLHF. In DNA, the CDR3 is TGTGCCAGCAGCCCTACCTTGGGGTCACCCCTCCACTTT.

The chain uses TRBV6-1 and TRBJ1-1; D not resolved. The CDR3 has 13 amino acids. Germline values: CDR1 MNHNS, CDR2 SASEGT. The germline V and J ends were trimmed by 4 bases and 0 bases, with 6 bases remaining between them. CDR3 amino acids: CASSVSLNTEAFF. The CDR3 coding sequence is TGTGCCAGCAGTGTGAGTCTGAACACTGAAGCTTTCTTT.

V gene TRBV27 combines with J gene TRBJ2-1, with D perhaps matching TRBD2 (5 bases). V was trimmed by 5 bases and J by 6 bases, leaving 14 bases between them. The CDR3 has 14 amino acids. Germline loops: CDR1 MNHEY, CDR2 SMNVEV (reference sequence). CDR3 protein: CASSPLLVVNEQFF. DNA of the CDR3: TGTGCCAGCAGTCCACTACTAGTTGTCAATGAGCAGTTCTTC.

The V and J genes are TRBV7-6 and TRBJ1-5; TRBD1 matches at 8 bases. Germline V gene lookup returns CDR1 SGHVS and CDR2 FNYEAQ. The CDR3 extends over 15 amino acids. The ends lost 4 bases at V and 2 bases at J; junction bases unmatched: 4. CDR3 in DNA: TGTGCCAGCAGCTCAGGACAGGGTGGCAATCAGCCCCAGCATTTT. Protein product: CASSSGQGGNQPQHF. Variable domain in full (rest from reference TRBV7-6 and TRBJ1-5): GAGVSQSPRYKVTKRGQDVALRCDPISGHVSLYWYRQALGQGPEFLTYFNYEAQQDKSGLPNDRFSAERPEGSISTLTIQRTEQRDSAMYRCASSSGQGGNQPQHFGDGTRLSIL.

This chain connects TRBV6-6 to TRBJ2-7; TRBD1 is a possible D gene (5 bases). CDR3 length equals 12 residues. CDR1 and CDR2 (germline): MNHNY, SVGAGI (reference sequence). The V gene lost 2 bases and the J gene lost 6 bases, with 8 bases spanning the gap. This CDR3 reads CASSYGAREQYF. CDR3 DNA sequence: TGTGCCAGCAGTTACGGGGCCCGCGAGCAGTACTTC.

In the case of this clone: Other DNA sequences in this specimen translate into the identical CDR3. This chain links TRBV18 with TRBJ1-2; 8 nucleotides line up with TRBD1. Germline CDR1 is KGHSH and CDR2 is LQKENI. The CDR3 has 14 residues. V lost 0 bases to trimming and J lost 4 bases; unmatched junction nucleotides: 1. The CDR3 is CASSPPGQGYGYTF. CDR3 nucleotides: TGTGCCAGCTCACCACCCGGACAGGGCTATGGCTACACCTTC.

V is TRBV7-8 and J is TRBJ2-7, with TRBD1 as a possible D gene (6 bases). The CDR3 runs to 15 residues. V shed 4 bases and J shed 1 base, with 14 bases lying between them. Germline lookup yields CDR1 SGHVS and CDR2 FQNEAQ. The CDR3 DNA follows: TGTGCCAGCAGCTGGCTGGACAGCGAGTCCTACGAGCAGTACTTC. This gives the protein CASSWLDSESYEQYF.

This clone turned up a few times. The chain recombines TRBV19 with TRBJ1-4; TRBD1 agrees at 7 bases. V lost 5 bases and J lost 4; bases outside the gene matches: 16. CDR1 and CDR2 (germline): LNHDA, SQIVND (reference sequence). The CDR3 length is 18 residues. The CDR3 sequence is CASSAGQVRSDRNEKLFF. The DNA for the CDR3 is TGTGCCAGTAGTGCCGGACAGGTTCGCTCTGACCGTAATGAAAAACTGTTTTTT.

For this clone: The sample has other DNA sequences that encode this CDR3 too. CDR3 amino acids: CASSIRLNTEAFF. CDR3 coding DNA: TGTGCCAGTAGTATCAGGCTGAACACTGAAGCTTTCTTT. This chain links TRBV19 with TRBJ1-1, with D unclear. V dropped 3 bases and J dropped 0 bases, with 5 bases sitting between them. CDR1 and CDR2 (germline): LNHDA, SQIVND (reference sequence). The CDR3 loop spans 13 amino acids.

In the case of this clone: One end of the junction varies from germline; a read error may be responsible. J is TRBJ2-2 and V is TRBV11-2; TRBD2 is a possible D gene (5 bases). Looked up from germline, CDR1 is SGHAT and CDR2 is FQNNGV. The CDR3 has 14 amino acids. The DNA of the CDR3 is TGTGCCAGCAGCTTATCGGGGAACGCCGGGGAGCTGTTTTTT. Translating it yields CASSLSGNAGELFF.

The chain joins TRBV5-1 to TRBJ1-3; perhaps TRBD1 as D (5 bases). This CDR3 is built from 15 residues. Germline assignment: CDR1 SGHRS and CDR2 YFSETQ. Trimming left V 4 bases short and J 3 bases short, with 14 bases between. The DNA for the CDR3 is TGCGCCAGCAGCCGGGACCTAGCGTTTGGAAACACCATATATTTT. Translated, it gives CASSRDLAFGNTIYF.

Concerning this clone itself: Other DNA sequences within the sample encode an identical CDR3. This sequence joins TRBV19 and TRBJ2-2, with 9 nucleotides matching TRBD1. CDR3 length: 14 residues. CDR1 and CDR2 from the germline V gene are LNHDA and SQIVND (reference sequence). Losses at the gene ends were 6 bases for V and 1 base for J; bases not matched to a gene: 0. CDR3 nucleotides: TGTGCCAGTAGGGGACAGGGGAACACCGGGGAGCTGTTTTTT. Translated: CASRGQGNTGELFF.

The rearrangement uses TRBV28 and TRBJ2-7; 7 bases map to TRBD2. CDR3 length: 14 residues. Germline CDR1 reads MDHEN; CDR2 reads SYDVKM. V shed 6 bases and J 2 bases; nucleotides not matched to a gene: 7. As DNA, the CDR3 is TGTGCCAGCAGACTCCCTGGACTAGCCTACGAGCAGTACTTC. Translating gives CASRLPGLAYEQYF.

This clone was counted at least ten times. The chain is built from TRBV9 and TRBJ2-2, with 8 bases matching TRBD1. This CDR3 has 15 residues. J gave up 6 bases and V 3 bases, and 7 bases lay outside the gene matches. Germline CDR1 is SGDLS and CDR2 is YYNGEE. For the CDR3, the DNA is TGTGCCAGCAGCGCGGACAGGGTGAGGGCCGGGGAGCTGTTTTTT. The encoded protein is CASSADRVRAGELFF.

The chain has TRBV7-8 and TRBJ2-5; 8 nucleotides align to TRBD2. V was clipped by 6 bases and J by 5 bases; unmatched bases: 8. The CDR3 loop spans 14 amino acids. Germline loops: CDR1 SGHVS, CDR2 FQNEAQ. The CDR3 reads CASRGRLAQETQYF. The CDR3 DNA sequence: TGTGCCAGCAGGGGTAGACTAGCGCAGGAGACCCAGTACTTC.

This clone was picked up one time. This rearrangement joins TRBV5-1 to TRBJ2-7, with D perhaps being TRBD1 or TRBD2 (5 bases each). The germline V gene has CDR1 SGHRS and CDR2 YFSETQ. Deletions cut 4 bases from V and 2 bases from J, with 16 bases between. This CDR3 is 15 amino acids long. The CDR3 nucleotides read TGCGCCAGCAGCCTCGGAGGCGAGGGGACCTACGAGCAGTACTTC. Protein sequence: CASSLGGEGTYEQYF.